This T cell receptor beta chain came from a study of blood T cell repertoires in COVID-19. On the study more broadly: PBMCs, B-cell-depleted T cells, or T cells provided the cDNA or gDNA that made up the material.

With 4 bases clipped from V and 3 bases from J, the junction kept 6 bases outside the gene matches. Germline V CDR1 and CDR2: SGDLS, YYNGEE. The CDR3 is made up of 16 amino acids. Using immunoSEQ multiplex PCR, the repertoire was profiled, and TCRdb retains in-frame clones only, with some absent. This table holds under 100,000 clones, roughly 77% found once. The gene calls are TRBV9 and TRBJ2-2; 10 bases are a match to TRBD2. The source of this sequence is a human donor in a cohort sampled during active COVID-19. Sequencing used peripheral blood. The CDR3 loop reads CASSPVAGGDTGELFF. The CDR3 bases are TGTGCCAGCAGCCCCGTAGCGGGGGGTGACACCGGGGAGCTGTTTTTT.